One and the same sample provided the 4 T cell receptor beta chains below, sequenced in a study of blood T cell repertoires in COVID-19. Here immunoSEQ multiplex PCR was the method, and the copy in TCRdb shows in-frame clones only, minus some. Altogether approximately 22,000 clones are present, 92% being singletons, with the ten largest covering over 30%. Sequencing was performed on peripheral blood. Receptors were obtained from a man aged 65 to 85 with active COVID-19.

The chain employs TRBV5-8 and TRBJ2-7, with D uncertain. Germline CDR1 reads SGHTS; CDR2 reads YDEGEE. The CDR3 is 15 residues long. The V end lost 0 bases, the J end lost 3 bases, and 13 bases lay between the germline ends. The chain's CDR3 is CASSLAQSTRYEQYF. The CDR3 nucleotides are TGTGCCAGCAGCTTGGCACAGAGCACCCGCTACGAGCAGTACTTC.

V gene TRBV6-6 combines with J gene TRBJ2-5; maybe TRBD2 (6 bases). V was shortened by 2 bases and J by 2 bases, with 9 bases between the two germline ends. The CDR3 is 14 residues long. CDR1 and CDR2 from the germline V gene are MNHNY and SVGAGI (reference sequence). This CDR3 reads CASSYKGRQETQYF. The CDR3 DNA reads TGTGCCAGCAGTTACAAGGGGAGGCAAGAGACCCAGTACTTC.

This clone was seen a handful of times. The chain joins TRBV28 to TRBJ1-1; tentatively, D is TRBD1 (5 bases). The CDR3 length is 12 residues. CDR1 and CDR2 (germline): MDHEN, SYDVKM. The ends were cut back, 7 bases at V and 7 bases at J, with 13 bases in the middle. CDR3 in amino acids: CASTLLGGEAFF. The CDR3, as DNA: TGTGCCAGCACCCTCCTGGGGGGTGAAGCTTTCTTT.

The chain combines TRBV18 with TRBJ2-7; 9 bases line up with TRBD1. The CDR3 runs to 14 residues. The germline V gene has CDR1 KGHSH and CDR2 LQKENI. The ends lost 4 bases at V and 2 bases at J; junction bases unmatched: 3. The CDR3 bases are TGTGCCAGCTCACACCGACAGGGGGCCTACGAGCAGTACTTC. Its translation: CASSHRQGAYEQYF. Drawing the rest from reference TRBV18 and TRBJ2-7, the complete variable domain is NAGVMQNPRHLVRRRGQEARLRCSPMKGHSHVYWYRQLPEEGLKFMVYLQKENIIDESGMPKERFSAEFPKEGPSILRIQQVVRGDSAAYFCASSHRQGAYEQYFGPGTRLTVT.